The clone carrying this T cell receptor beta chain occurred a few times. This specimen belongs to a study of shared clonotypes between healthy human individuals. There are 15 residues in the CDR3. Germline assignment: CDR1 SGHVS and CDR2 FNYEAQ. Germline trimming cut 5 bases from V and 3 bases from J; bases unmatched to any gene: 7. Several immunoSEQ plates received, in even portions, the genomic DNA of each subset. Original handling: From ImmunoSEQ came sequences covering only the junction and carrying no quality scores, so filtering differed. Clones were read by immunoSEQ multiplex PCR, and TCRdb kept only the in-frame ones, dropping some. The V and J calls and clone size were taken over from that table, and D and trimming were inferred from the DNA. The sample shows roughly 2.6 million clones, 85% to 95% of them seen only once.

The chain is built from TRBV7-6 and TRBJ1-2; 9 positions agree with TRBD1. Sequencing input: naive CD4+ T cells sorted from blood. Subset given: CD45RA+ positively selected. This sequence originates from a young man in good health. The CDR3 DNA follows: TGTGCCAGCAGCCTACAGGGGGCTAACGACTATGGCTACACCTTC. Translating gives CASSLQGANDYGYTF. Drawing the rest from reference TRBV7-6 and TRBJ1-2, the complete variable domain is GAGVSQSPRYKVTKRGQDVALRCDPISGHVSLYWYRQALGQGPEFLTYFNYEAQQDKSGLPNDRFSAERPEGSISTLTIQRTEQRDSAMYRCASSLQGANDYGYTFGSGTRLTVV.